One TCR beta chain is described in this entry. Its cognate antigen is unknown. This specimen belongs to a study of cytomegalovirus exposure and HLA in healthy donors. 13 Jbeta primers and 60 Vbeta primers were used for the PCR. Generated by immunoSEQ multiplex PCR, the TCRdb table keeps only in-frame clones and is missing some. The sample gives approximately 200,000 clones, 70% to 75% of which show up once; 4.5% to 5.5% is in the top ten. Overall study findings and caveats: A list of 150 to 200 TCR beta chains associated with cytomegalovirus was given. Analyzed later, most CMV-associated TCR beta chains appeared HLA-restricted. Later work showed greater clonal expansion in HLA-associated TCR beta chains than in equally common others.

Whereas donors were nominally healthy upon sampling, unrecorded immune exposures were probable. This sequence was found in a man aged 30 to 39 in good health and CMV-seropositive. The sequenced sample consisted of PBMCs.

CDR3 coding DNA: TGTGCCAGCAGTGAATGGGGTTCGGGGAACGAGCAGTACTTC. This codes for CASSEWGSGNEQYF. The chain joins TRBV25-1 to TRBJ2-7, with D possibly matching TRBD2 (5 bases). The V end was cut by 1 base, the J end by 5 bases, with 12 bases between. The germline V gene has CDR1 MGHDK and CDR2 SYGVNS. The CDR3 extends over 14 amino acids.